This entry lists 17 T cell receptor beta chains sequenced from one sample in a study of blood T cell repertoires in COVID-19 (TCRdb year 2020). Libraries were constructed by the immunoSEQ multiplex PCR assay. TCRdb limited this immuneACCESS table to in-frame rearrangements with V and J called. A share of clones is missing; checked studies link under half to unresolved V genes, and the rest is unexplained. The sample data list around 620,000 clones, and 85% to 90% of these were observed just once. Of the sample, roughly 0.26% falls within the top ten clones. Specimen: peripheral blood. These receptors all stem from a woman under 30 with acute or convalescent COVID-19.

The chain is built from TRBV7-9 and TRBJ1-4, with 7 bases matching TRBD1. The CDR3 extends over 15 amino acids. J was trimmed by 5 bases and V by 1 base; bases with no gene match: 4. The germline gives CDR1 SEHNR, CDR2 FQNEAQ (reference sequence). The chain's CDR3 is CASSLGDSLNEKLFF. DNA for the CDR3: TGTGCCAGCAGCTTAGGGGACAGCCTGAATGAAAAACTGTTTTTT.

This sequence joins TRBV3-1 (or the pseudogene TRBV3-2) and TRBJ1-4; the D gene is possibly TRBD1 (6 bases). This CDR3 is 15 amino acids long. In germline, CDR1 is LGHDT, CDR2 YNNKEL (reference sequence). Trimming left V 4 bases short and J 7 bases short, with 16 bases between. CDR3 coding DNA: TGTGCCAGCAGCCCCTGGGAGGGGGAAGGTGAAAAACTGTTTTTT. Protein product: CASSPWEGEGEKLFF.

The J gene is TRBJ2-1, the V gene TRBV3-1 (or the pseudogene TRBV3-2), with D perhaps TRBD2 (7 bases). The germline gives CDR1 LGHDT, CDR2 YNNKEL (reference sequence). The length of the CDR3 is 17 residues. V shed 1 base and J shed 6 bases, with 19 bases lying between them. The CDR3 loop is CASSQVLAGAPLNEQFF. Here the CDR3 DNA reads TGTGCCAGCAGCCAAGTTCTTGCGGGGGCCCCCCTCAATGAGCAGTTCTTC.

CDR3 amino acids: CASDAGAQPQHF. The CDR3 nucleotides are TGTGCCAGCGATGCAGGGGCCCAGCCCCAGCATTTT. The chain employs TRBV19 and TRBJ1-5; TRBD1 is a possible D gene (6 bases). This CDR3 spans 12 amino acids. With 9 bases removed from V and 7 bases from J, the gap between germline ends came to 13 bases. The germline CDR1 and CDR2 sequences are LNHDA and SQIVND (reference sequence).

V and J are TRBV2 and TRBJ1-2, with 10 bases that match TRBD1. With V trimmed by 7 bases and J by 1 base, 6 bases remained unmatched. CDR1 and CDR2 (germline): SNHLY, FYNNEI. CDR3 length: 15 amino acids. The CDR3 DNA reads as TGTGCCAGCAAAGCAGGACAGGGGGGTAACTATGGCTACACCTTC. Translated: CASKAGQGGNYGYTF. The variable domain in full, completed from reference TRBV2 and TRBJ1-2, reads EPEVTQTPSHQVTQMGQEVILRCVPISNHLYFYWYRQILGQKVEFLVSFYNNEISEKSEIFDDQFSVERPDGSNFTLKIRSTKLEDSAMYFCASKAGQGGNYGYTFGSGTRLTVV.

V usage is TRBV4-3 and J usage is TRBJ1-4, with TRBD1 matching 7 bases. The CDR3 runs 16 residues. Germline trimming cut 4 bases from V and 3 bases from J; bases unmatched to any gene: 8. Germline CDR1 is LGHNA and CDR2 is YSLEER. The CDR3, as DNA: TGCGCCAGCAGCCTCCTCCGGGACAGAGCTAATGAAAAACTGTTTTTT. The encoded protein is CASSLLRDRANEKLFF.

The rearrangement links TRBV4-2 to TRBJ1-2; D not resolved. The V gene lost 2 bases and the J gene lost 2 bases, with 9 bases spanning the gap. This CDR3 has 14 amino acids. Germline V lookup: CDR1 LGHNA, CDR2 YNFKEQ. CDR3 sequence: CASSQRTANYGYTF. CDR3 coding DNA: TGTGCCAGCAGCCAACGTACAGCAAACTATGGCTACACCTTC.

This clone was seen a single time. The CDR3 here is CASTSQGRYDTEAFF. The CDR3 nucleotides read TGTGCCAGCACATCCCAGGGGCGGTACGACACTGAAGCTTTCTTT. V gene TRBV2 combines with J gene TRBJ1-1; possibly TRBD1 for D (6 bases). The CDR3 is 15 residues long. Germline assignment: CDR1 SNHLY and CDR2 FYNNEI. The V end lost 7 bases, the J end lost 3 bases, and 18 bases lay between the germline ends.

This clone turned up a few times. Here the CDR3 reads CASGRESGNTIYF. The CDR3 DNA follows: TGTGCCAGCGGGAGGGAGTCTGGAAACACCATATATTTT. The V and J genes are TRBV2 and TRBJ1-3, with no clear D. Germline CDR1 is SNHLY and CDR2 is FYNNEI. The V and J ends lost 8 bases and 1 base respectively, with 9 bases between them. The CDR3 sequence is 13 residues long.

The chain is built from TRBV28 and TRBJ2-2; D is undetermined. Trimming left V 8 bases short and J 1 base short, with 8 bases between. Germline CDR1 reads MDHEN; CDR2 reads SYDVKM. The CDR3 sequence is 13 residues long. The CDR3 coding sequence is TGTGCCAGCGCCCAGGTGAACACCGGGGAGCTGTTTTTT. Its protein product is CASAQVNTGELFF.

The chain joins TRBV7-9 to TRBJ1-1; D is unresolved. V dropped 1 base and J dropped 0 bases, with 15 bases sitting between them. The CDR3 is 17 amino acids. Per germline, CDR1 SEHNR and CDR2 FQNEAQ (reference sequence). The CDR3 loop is CASSLGPLLKLNTEAFF. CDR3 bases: TGTGCCAGCAGCTTAGGCCCACTGTTGAAACTGAACACTGAAGCTTTCTTT. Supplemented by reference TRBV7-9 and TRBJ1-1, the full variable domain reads DTGVSQNPRHKITKRGQNVTFRCDPISEHNRLYWYRQTLGQGPEFLTYFQNEAQLEKSRLLSDRFSAERPKGSFSTLEIQRTEQGDSAMYLCASSLGPLLKLNTEAFFGQGTRLTVV.

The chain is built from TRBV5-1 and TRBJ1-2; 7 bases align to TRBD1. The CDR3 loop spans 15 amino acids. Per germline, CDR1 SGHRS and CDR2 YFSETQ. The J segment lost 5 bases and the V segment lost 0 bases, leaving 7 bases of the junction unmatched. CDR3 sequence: CASSLEIGTAYGYTF. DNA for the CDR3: TGCGCCAGCAGCTTGGAGATTGGGACAGCTTATGGCTACACCTTC. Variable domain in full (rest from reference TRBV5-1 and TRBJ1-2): KAGVTQTPRYLIKTRGQQVTLSCSPISGHRSVSWYQQTPGQGLQFLFEYFSETQRNKGNFPGRFSGRQFSNSRSEMNVSTLELGDSALYLCASSLEIGTAYGYTFGSGTRLTVV.

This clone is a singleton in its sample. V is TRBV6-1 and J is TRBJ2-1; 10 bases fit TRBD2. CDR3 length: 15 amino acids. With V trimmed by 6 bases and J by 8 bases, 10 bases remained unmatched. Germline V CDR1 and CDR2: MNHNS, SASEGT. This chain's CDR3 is CASSLAGGPWYEQFF. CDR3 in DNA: TGTGCCAGCAGCTTAGCGGGGGGCCCGTGGTATGAGCAGTTCTTC.

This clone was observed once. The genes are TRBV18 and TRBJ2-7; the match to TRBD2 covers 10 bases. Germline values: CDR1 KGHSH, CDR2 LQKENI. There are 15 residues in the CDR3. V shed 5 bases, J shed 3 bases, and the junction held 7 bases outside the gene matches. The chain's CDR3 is CASSSDERGGYEQYF. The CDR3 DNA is TGTGCCAGCTCATCAGACGAGCGGGGGGGCTACGAGCAGTACTTC.

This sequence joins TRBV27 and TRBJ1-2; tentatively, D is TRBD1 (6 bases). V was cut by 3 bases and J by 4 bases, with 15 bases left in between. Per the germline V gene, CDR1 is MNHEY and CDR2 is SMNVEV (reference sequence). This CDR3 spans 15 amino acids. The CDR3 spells CASSLTPDSLYGYTF. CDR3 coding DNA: TGTGCCAGCAGTTTGACCCCGGACAGCCTCTATGGCTACACCTTC.

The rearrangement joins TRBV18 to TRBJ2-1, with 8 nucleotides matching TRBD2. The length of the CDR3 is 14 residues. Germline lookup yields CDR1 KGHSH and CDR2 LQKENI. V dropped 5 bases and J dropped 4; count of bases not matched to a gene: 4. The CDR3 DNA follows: TGTGCCAGCTCAGATAGCGGGGATTACAATGAGCAGTTCTTC. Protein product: CASSDSGDYNEQFF.

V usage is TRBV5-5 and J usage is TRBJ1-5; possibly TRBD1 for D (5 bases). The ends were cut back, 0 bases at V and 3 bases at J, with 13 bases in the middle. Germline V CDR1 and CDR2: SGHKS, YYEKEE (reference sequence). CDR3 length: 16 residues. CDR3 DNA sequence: TGTGCCAGCAGCTTGGGGGCGGGACGGGTCAATCAGCCCCAGCATTTT. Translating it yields CASSLGAGRVNQPQHF.